The T cell receptor (beta chain) described here comes from a study of blood T cell repertoires in COVID-19. Libraries were prepared by immunoSEQ multiplex PCR; TCRdb keeps only in-frame clonotypes and omits some of them. Of about 150,000 clones listed, approximately 90% are singletons. J was trimmed by 5 bases and V by 3 bases; bases with no gene match: 9. Per germline, CDR1 SGDLS and CDR2 YYNGEE. The CDR3 is 15 amino acids. The table lists this clone with a few counts. The V gene is TRBV9, the J gene TRBJ2-7; 9 nucleotides align to TRBD1. The source is a woman aged 40-49 years who had been exposed to COVID-19. Sequences were obtained from PBMCs or T cells enriched from blood (not recorded which). CDR3: CASSAGTGRTHEQYF. The DNA for the CDR3 is TGTGCCAGCAGCGCCGGGACAGGGAGGACTCACGAGCAGTACTTC. The entire variable domain, with the rest obtained from reference TRBV9 and TRBJ2-7, is as follows: DSGVTQTPKHLITATGQRVTLRCSPRSGDLSVYWYQQSLDQGLQFLIQYYNGEERAKGNILERFSAQQFPDLHSELNLSSLELGDSALYFCASSAGTGRTHEQYFGPGTRLTVT.